This TCR beta chain emerged from a study of response to subunit inactivated influenza vaccine. Germline V gene sequence: CDR1 MNHNS, CDR2 SASEGT. V lost 1 base and J 4 bases, leaving 13 bases between the germline ends. The CDR3 is 15 residues long. Study-wide findings and caveats: Authors proposed each seasonal influenza vaccination draws in few new T cells.

This clonotype showed up just a few times. The target antigen is unknown. TCRdb ran MiXCR on the RT-PCR reads and lists one entry per CDR3 protein. The sample yields 800,000 to 1,000,000 distinct CDR3 sequences, around 20% seen once. This TCR was recovered from a man aged 45-65 years who received an inactivated influenza vaccine. Sample: PBMCs from blood, taken around 5 days after vaccination. The chain uses TRBV6-1 and TRBJ1-1; D not resolved. The CDR3 spells CASSEVTGRATEAFF. In nucleotides, the CDR3 is TGTGCCAGCAGTGAAGTTACGGGGAGGGCCACTGAAGCTTTCTTT.